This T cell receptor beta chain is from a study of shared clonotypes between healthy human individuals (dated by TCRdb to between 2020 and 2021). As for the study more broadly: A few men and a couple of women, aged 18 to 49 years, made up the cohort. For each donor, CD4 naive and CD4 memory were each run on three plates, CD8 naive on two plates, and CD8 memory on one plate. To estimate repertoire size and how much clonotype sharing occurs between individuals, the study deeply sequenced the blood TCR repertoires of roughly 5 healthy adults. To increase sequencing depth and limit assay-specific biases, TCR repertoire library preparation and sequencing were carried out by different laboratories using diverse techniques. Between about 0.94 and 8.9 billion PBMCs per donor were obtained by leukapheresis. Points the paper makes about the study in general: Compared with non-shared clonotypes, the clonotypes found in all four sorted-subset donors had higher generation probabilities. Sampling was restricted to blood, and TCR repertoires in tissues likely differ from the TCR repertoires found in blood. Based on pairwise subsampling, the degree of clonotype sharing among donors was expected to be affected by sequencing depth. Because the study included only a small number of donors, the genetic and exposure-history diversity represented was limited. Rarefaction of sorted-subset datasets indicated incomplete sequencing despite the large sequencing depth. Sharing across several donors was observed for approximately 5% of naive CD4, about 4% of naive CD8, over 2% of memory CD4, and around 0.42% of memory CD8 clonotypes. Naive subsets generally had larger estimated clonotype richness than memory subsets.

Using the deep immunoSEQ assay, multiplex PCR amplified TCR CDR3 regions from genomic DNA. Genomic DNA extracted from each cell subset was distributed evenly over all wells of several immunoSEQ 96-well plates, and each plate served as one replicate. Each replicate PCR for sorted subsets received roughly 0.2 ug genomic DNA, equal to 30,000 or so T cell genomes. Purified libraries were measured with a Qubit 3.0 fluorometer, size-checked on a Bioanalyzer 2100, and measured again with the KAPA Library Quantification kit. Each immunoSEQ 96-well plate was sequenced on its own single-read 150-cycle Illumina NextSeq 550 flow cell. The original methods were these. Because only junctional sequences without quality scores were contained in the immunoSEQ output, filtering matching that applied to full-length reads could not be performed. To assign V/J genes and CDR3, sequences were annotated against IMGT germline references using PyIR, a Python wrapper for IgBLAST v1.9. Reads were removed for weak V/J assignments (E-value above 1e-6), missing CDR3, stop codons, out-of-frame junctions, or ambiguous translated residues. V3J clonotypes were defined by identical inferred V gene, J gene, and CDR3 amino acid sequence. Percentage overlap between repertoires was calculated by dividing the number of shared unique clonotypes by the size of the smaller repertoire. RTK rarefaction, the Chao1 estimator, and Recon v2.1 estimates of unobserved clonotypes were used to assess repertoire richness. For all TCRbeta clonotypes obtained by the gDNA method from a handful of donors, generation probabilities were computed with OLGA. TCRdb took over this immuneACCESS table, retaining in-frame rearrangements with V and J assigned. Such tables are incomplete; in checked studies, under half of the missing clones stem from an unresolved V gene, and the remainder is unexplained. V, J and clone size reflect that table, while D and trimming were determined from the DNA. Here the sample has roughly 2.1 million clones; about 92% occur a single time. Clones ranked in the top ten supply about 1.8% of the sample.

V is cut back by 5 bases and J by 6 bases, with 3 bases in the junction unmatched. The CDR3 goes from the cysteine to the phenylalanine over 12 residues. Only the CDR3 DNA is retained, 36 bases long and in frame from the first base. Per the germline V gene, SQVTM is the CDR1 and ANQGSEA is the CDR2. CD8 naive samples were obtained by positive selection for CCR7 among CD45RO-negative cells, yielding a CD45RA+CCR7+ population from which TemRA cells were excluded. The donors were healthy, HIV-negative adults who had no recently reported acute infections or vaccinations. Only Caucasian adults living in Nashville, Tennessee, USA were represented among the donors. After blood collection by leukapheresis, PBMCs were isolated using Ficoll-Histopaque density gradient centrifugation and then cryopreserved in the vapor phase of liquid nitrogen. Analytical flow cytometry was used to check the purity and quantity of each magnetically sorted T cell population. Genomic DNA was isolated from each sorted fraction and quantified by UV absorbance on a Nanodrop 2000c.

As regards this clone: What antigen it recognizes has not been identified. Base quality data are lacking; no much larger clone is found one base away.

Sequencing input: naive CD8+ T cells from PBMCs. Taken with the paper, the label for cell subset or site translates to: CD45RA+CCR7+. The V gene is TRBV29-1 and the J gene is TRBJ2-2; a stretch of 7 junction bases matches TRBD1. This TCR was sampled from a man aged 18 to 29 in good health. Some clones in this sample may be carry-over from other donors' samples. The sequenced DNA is TGCAGCGTTTACACAGGGGCCGGGGAGCTGTTTTTT. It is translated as CSVYTGAGELFF.